This T cell receptor (beta chain) originates from a study of cytomegalovirus exposure and HLA in healthy donors. Primers for the PCR totalled 60 Vbeta and 13 Jbeta. The repertoire was sequenced with immunoSEQ multiplex PCR; TCRdb's copy has only in-frame clones and lacks some. The table lists around 50,000 clones, about 86% of them singletons. Germline loops: CDR1 PRHDT, CDR2 FYEKMQ (reference sequence). The CDR3 contains 22 residues. The ends were cut back, 5 bases at V and 3 bases at J, with 37 bases in the middle. The sequencing input was PBMCs. This clonotype was sampled from a middle-aged man in good health and CMV-seronegative. The chain combines TRBV13 with TRBJ2-5; D is possibly TRBD1 (6 bases). As DNA, the CDR3 is TGTGCCAGCAGCCCCCGACAGGCAAACCGGGCCAGGGGCTGGATAGGGAAAGAGACCCAGTACTTC. As protein: CASSPRQANRARGWIGKETQYF.